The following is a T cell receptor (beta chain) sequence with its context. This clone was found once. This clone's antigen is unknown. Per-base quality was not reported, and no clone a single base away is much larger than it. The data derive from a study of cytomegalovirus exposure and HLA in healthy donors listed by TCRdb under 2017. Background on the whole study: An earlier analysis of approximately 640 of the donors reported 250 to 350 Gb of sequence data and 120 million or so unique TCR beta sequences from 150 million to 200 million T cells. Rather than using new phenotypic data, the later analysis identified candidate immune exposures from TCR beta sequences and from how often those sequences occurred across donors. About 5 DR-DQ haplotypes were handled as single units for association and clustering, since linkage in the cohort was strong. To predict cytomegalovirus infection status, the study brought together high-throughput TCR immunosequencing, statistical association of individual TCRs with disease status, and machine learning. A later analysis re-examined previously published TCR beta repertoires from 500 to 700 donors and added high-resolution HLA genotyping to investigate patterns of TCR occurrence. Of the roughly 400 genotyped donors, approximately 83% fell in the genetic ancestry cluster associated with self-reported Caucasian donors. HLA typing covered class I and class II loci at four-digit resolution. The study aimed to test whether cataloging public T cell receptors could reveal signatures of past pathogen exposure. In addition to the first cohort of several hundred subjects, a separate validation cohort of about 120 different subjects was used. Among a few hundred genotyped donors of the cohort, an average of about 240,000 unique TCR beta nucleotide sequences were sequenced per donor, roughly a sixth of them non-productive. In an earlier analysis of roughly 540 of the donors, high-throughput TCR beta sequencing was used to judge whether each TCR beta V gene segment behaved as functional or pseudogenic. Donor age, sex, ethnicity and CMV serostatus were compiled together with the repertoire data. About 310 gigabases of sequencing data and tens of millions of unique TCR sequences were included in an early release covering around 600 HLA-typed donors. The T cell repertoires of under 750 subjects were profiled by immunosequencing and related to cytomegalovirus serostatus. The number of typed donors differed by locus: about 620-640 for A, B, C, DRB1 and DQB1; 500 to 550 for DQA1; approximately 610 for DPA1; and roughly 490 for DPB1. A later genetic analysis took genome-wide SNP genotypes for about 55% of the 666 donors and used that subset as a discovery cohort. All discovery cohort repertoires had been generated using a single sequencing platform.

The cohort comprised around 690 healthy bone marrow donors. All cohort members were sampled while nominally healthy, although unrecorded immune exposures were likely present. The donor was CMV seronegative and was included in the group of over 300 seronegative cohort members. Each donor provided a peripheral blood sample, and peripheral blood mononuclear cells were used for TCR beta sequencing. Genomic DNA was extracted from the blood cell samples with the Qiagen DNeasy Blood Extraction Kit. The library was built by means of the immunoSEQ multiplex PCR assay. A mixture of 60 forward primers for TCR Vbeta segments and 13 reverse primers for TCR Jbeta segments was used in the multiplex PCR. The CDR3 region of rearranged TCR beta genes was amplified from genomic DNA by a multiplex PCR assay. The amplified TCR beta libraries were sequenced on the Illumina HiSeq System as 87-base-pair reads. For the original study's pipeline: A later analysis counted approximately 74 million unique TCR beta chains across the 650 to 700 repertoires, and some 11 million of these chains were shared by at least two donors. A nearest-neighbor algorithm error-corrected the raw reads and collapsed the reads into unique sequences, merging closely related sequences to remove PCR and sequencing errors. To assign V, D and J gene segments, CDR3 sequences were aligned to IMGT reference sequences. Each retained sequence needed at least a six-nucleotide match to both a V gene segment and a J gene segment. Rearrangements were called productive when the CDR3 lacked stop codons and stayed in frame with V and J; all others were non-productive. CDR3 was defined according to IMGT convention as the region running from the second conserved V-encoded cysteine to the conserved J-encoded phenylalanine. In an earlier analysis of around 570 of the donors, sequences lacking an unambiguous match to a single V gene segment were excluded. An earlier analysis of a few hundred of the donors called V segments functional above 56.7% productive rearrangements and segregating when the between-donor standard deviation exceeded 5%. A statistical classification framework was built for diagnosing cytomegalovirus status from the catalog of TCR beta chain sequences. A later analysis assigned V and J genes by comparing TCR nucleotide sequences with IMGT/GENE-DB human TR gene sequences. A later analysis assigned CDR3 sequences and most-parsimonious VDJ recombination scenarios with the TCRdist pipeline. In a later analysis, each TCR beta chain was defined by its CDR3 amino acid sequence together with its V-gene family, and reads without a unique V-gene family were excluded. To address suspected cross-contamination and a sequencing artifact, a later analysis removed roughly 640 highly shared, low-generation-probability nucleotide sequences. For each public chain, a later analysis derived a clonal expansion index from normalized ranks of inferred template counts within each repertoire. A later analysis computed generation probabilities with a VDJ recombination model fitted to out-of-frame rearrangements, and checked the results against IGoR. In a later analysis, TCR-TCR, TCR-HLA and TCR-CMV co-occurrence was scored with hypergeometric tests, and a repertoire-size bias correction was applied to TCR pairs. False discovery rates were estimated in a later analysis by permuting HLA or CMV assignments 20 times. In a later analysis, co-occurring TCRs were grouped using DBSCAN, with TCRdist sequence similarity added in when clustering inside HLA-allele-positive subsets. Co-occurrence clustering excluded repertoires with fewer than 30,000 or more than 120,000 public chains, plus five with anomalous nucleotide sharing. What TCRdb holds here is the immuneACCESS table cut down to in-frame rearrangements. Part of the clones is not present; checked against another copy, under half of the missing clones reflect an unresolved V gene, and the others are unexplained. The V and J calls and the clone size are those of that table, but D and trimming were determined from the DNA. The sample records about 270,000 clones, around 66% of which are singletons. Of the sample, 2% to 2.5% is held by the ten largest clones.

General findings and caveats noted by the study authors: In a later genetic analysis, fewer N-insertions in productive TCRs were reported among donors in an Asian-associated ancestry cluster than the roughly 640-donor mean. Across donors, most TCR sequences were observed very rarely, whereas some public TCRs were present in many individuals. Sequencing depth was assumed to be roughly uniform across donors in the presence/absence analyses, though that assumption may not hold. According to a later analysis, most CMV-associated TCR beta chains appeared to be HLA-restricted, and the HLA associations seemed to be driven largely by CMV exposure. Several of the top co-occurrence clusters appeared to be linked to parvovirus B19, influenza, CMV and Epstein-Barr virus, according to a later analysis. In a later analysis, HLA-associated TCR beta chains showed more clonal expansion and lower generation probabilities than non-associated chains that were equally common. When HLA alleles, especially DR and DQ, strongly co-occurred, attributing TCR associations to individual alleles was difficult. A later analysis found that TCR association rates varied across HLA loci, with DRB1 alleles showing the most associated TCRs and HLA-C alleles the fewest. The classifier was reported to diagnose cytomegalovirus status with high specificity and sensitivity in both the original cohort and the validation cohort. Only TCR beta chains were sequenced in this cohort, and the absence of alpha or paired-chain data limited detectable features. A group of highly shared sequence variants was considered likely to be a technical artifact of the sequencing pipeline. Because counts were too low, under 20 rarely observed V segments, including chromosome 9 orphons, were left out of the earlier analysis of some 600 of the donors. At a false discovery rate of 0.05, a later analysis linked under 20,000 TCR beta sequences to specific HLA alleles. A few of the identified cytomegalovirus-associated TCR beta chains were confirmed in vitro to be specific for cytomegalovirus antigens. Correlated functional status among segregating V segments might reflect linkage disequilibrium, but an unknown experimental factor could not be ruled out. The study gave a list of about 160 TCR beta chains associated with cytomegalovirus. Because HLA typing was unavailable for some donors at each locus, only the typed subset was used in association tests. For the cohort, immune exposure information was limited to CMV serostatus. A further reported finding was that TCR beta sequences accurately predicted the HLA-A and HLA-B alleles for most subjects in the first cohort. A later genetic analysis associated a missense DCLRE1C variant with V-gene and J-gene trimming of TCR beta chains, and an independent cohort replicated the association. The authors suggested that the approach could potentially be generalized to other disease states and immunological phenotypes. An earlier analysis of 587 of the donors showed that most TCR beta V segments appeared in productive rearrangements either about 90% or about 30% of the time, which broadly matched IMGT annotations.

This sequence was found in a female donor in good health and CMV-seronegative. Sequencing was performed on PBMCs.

The DNA sequence is TGTGCCAGCAGCCTCGGGGAAAACACTGAAGCTTTCTTT. Its translation reads: CASSLGENTEAFF. Recombination connected TRBV5-5 to TRBJ1-1; the D gene cannot be resolved reliably. V is cut by 4 bases and J by 2 bases, and the space between the germline ends is 9 bases. CDR1 and CDR2 were assigned from the germline V gene (reference sequence) as SGHKS and YYEKEE. The CDR3 runs 13 residues from the cysteine to the phenylalanine. Solely the CDR3 DNA is kept, with 39 bases framed from the first base.